This T cell receptor beta chain was sequenced for a study of cytotoxic CD8 clonotypes in ibrutinib-treated CLL. The study's findings and limits: Clonality measured at baseline exceeded age-matched healthy donors, tracking circulating CD8+ T-cell counts.

With regard to this clone: As yet, its antigen is unknown.

Target depth was 1 in 200,000 to 1 in 1 million T cells, about 10x per clonotype. The protocol was immunoSEQ multiplex PCR, while the TCRdb copy is restricted to in-frame clones and leaves out a portion. The data contain 25,000 to 35,000 clones, 65% to 90% of them seen just once; the ten biggest clones take up 8%. The CDR3 extends over 17 amino acids. V shed 1 base and J shed 1 base, with 14 bases lying between them. The V gene's germline CDR1 is SEHNR and CDR2 FQNEAQ (reference sequence). The clonotype was recovered from a human donor with chronic lymphocytic leukemia. The specimen was PBMCs, collected after 24 months of ibrutinib treatment. V gene TRBV7-9 combines with J gene TRBJ2-1, with a weak D call TRBD1 (6 bases). Here the CDR3 DNA reads TGTGCCAGCAGCTTAGGTCGACAGGCCTTTTCCTACAATGAGCAGTTCTTC. It specifies CASSLGRQAFSYNEQFF.